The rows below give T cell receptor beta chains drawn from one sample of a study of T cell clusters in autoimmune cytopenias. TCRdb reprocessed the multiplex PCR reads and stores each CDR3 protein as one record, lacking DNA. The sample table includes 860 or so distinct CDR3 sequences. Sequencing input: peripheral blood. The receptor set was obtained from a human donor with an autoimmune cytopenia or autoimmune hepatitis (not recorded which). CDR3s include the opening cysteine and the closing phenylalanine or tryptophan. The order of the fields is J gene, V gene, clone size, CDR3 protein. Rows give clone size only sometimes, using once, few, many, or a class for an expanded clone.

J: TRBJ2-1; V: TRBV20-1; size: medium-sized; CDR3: CSAAQGGGSSYNEQFF
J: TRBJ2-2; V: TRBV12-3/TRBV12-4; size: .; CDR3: CASSGRLSTGELFF
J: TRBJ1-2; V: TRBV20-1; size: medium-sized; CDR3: CSAVPGGYYGYTF
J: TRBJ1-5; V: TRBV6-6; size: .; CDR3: CASRSRENSNQPQHF
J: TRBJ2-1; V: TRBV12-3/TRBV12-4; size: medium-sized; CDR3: CASRRGGGVSNEQFF
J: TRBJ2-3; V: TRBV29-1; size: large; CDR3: CSVEGGSGVDTQYF
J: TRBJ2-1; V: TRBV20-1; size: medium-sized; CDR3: CSSAGDNEQFF
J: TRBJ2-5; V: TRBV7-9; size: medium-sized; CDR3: CASSDGGRETQYF
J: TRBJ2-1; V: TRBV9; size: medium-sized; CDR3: CASSPSGTNNEQFF
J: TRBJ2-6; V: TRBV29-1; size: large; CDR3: CSVDNSGANVLTF
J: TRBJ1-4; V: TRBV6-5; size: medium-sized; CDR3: CASSHDRQGFNEKLFF
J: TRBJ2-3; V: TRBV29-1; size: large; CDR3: CSVRRTDTQYF
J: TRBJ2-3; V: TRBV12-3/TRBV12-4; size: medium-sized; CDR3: CASSPRSDGPDTQYF
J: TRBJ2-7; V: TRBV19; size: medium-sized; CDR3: CASSLTQGTASSYEQYF
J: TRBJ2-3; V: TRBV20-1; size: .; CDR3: CSARGTGDRDTQYF
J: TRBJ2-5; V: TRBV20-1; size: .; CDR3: CSARGPDYQETQYF
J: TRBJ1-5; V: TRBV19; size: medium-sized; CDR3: CASSTHDGQPQHF
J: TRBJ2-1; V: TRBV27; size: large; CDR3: CASSSWDTLYEQFF
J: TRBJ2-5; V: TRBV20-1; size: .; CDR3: CSARDLKGQTQTQYF
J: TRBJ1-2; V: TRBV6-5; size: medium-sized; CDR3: CASSTSRVSTYGYTF
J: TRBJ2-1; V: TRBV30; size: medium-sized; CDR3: CAWSLAGPYNEQFF
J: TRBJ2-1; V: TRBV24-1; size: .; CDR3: CATRPSGQSSYNEQFF
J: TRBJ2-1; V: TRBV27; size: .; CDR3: CASSFRTSGSNEQFF
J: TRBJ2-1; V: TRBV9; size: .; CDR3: CARKGAGHYNEQFF
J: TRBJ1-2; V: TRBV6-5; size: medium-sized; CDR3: CASRDSLDYGYTF
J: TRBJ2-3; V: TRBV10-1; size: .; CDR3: CASSESSTSGGAGAQYF
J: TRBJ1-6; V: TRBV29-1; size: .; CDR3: CSVGQGPNSPLHF
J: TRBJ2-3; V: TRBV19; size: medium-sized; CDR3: CASSRTGGSADTQYF
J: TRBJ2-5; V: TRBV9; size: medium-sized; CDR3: CASSVGQAGETQYF
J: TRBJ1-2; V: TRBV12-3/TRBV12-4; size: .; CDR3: CASSTSMGGNYGYTF
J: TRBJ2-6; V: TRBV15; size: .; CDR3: CATSRGGSGANVLTF
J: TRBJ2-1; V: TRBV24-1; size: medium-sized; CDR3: CATSDHGQNDNEQFF
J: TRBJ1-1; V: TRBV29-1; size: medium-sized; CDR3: CSTGGRNTEAFF
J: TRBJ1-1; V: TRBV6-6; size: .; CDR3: CASRGTGETEAFF
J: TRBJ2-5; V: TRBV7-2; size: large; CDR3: CASSLFPGQETQYF
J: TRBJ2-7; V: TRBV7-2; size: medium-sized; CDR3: CASTSRLAEPYEQYF
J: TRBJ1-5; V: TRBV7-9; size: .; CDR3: CASSLGPGTQPQHF
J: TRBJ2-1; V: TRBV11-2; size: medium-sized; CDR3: CASSSPGTSGSLEQFF
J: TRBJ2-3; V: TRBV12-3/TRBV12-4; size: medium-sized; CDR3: CASSLGAGGQYF
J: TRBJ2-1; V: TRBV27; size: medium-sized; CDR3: CASRLGQGVGEQFF
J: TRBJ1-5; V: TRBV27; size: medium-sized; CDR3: CASSSFPNQPQHF
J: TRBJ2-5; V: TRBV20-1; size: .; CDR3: CSDNEAGKETQYF
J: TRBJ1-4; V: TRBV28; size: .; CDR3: CASSLAGIGQGEKLFF
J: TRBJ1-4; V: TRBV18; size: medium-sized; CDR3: CVSSQGQGYNEKLFF
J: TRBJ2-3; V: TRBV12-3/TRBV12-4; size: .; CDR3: CATARPGGSDTQYF
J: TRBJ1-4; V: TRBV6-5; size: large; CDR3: CASSYSNPGLDEKLFF
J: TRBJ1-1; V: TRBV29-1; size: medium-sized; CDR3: CSGFRQGRGNTEAFF
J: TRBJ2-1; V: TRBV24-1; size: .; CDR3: CATSDSGHLKIF
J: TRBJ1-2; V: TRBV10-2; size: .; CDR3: CASSVDGMNYGYTF
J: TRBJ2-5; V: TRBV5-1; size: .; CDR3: CASSPLGTAKETQYF
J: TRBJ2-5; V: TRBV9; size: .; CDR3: CASSVVAGGQGETQYF
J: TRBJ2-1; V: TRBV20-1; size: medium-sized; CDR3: CSASGGRDLDEQFF
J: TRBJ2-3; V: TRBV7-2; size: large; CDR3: CASSLVRGLDTQYF
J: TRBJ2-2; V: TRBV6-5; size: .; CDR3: CASRQNTGELFF